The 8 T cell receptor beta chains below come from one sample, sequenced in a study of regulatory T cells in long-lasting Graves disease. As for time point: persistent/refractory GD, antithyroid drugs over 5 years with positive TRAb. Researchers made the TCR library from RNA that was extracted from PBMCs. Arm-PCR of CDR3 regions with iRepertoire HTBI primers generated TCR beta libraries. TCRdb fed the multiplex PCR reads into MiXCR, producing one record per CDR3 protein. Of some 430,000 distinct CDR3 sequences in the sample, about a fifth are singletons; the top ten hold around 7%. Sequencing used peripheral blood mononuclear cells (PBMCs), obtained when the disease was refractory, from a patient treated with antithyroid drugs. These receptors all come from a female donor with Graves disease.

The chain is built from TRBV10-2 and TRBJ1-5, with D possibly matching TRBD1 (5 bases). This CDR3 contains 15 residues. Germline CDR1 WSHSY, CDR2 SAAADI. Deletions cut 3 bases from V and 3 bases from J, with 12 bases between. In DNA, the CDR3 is TGCGCCAGCAGTGATCCGACAGAATCCAATCAGCCCCAGCATTTT. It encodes CASSDPTESNQPQHF.

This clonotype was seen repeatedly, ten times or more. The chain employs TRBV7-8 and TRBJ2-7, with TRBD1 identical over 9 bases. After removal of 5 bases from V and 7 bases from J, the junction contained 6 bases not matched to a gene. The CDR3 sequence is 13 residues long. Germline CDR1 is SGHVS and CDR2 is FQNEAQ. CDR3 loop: CASSQGTGREQYF. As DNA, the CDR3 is TGTGCCAGCAGCCAAGGGACAGGGAGAGAGCAGTACTTC.

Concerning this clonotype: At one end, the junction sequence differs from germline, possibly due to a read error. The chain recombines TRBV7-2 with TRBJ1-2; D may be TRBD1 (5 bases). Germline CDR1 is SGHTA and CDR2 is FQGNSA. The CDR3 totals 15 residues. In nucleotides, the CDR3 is TGTGCCAGCAGCTTAGGGGGGGTTGCTAACTATGACTACACCTTC. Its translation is CASSLGGVANYDYTF.

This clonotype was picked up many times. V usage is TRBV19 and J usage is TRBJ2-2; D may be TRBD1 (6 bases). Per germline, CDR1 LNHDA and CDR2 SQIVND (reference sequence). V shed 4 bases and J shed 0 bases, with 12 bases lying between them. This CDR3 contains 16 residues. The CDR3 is CASSTGTPPNTGELFF. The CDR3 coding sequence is TGTGCCAGTAGTACCGGGACACCTCCGAACACCGGGGAGCTGTTTTTT.

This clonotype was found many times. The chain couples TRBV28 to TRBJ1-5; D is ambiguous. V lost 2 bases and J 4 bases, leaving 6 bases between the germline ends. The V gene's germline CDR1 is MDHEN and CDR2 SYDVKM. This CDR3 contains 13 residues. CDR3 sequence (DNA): TGTGCCAGCAGTTTACTTCAGAATCAGCCCCAGCATTTT. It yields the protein CASSLLQNQPQHF.

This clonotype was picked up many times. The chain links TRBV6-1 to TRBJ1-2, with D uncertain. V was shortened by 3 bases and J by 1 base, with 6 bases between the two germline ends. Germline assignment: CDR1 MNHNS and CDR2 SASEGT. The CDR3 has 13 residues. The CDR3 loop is CASSDTGNYGYTF. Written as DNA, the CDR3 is TGTGCCAGCAGTGATACCGGTAACTATGGCTACACCTTC.

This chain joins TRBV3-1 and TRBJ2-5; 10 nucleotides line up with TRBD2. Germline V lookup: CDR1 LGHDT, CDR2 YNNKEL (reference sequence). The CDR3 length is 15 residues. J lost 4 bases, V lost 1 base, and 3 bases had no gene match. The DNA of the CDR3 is TGTGCCAGCAGCCAAGCTAGCGGGGGCCGAGAGACCCAGTACTTC. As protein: CASSQASGGRETQYF.

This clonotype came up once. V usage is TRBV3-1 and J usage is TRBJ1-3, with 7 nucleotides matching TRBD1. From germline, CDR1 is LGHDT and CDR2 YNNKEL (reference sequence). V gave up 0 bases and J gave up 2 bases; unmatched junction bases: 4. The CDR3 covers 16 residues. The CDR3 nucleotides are TGTGCCAGCAGCCAAGATCCAGGGGGGCCTGGAAACACCATATATTTT. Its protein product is CASSQDPGGPGNTIYF.